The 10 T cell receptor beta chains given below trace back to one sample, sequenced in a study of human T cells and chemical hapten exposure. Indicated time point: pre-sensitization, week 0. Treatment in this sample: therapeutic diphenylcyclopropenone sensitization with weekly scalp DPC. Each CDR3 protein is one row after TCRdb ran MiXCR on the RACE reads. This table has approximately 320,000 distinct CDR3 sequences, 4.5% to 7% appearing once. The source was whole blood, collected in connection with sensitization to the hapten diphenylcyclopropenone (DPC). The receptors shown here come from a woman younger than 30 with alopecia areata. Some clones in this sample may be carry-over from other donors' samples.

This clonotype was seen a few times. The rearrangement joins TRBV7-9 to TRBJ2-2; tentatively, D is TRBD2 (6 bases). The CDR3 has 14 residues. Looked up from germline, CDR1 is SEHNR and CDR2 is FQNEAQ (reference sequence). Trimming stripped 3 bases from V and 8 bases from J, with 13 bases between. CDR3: CASSFGGTYGELFF. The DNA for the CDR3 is TGTGCCAGCAGCTTCGGAGGGACTTATGGGGAGCTGTTTTTT.

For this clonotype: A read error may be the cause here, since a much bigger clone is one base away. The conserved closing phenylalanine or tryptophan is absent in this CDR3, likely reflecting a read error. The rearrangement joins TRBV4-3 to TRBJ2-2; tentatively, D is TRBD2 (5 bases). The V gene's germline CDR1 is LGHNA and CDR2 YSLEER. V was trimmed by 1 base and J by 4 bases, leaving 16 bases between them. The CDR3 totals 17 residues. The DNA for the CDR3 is TGCGCCAGCAGCCAAGTACAAGGTGGAGGCAGCACCGGGGAGCTGTTTCTT. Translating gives CASSQVQGGGSTGELFL.

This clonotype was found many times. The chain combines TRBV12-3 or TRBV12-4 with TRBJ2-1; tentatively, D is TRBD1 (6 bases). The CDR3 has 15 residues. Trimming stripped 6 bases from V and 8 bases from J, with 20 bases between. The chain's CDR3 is CASSPSDSKFHEQFF. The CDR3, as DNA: TGTGCCAGCAGCCCTTCGGACAGCAAGTTTCATGAGCAGTTCTTC.

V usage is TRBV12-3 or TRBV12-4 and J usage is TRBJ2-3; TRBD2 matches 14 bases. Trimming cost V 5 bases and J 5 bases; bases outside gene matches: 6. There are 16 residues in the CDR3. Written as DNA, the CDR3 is TGTGCCAGCAGTAGGACTAGCGGGGGGCAGGGAGATACGCAGTATTTT. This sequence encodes CASSRTSGGQGDTQYF.

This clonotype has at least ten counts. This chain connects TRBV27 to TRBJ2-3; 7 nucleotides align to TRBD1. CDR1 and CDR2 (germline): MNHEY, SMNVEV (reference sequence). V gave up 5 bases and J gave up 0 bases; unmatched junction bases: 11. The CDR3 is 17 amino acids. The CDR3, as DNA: TGTGCCAGCAGTCGAGGCCCAGGGGGATCTAGCACAGATACGCAGTATTTT. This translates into CASSRGPGGSSTDTQYF.

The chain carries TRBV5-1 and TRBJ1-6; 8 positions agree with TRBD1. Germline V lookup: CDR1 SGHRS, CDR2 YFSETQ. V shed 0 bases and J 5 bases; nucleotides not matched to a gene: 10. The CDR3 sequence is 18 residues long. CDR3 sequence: CASSLGLDRASHNSPLHF. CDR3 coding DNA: TGCGCCAGCAGCTTGGGATTGGACAGGGCGTCGCATAATTCACCCCTCCACTTT.

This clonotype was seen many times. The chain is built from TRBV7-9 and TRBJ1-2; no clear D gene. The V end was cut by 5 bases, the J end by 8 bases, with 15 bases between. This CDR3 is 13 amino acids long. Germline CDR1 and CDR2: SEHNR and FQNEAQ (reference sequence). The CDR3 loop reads CASSPERATGYTF. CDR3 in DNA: TGTGCCAGCAGCCCAGAGCGGGCAACAGGCTACACCTTC.

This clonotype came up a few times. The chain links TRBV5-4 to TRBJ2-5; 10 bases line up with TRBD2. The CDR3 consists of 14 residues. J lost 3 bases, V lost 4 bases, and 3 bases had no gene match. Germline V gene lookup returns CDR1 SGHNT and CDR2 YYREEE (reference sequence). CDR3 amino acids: CASSPGLAKETQYF. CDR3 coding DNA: TGTGCCAGCAGCCCGGGACTAGCGAAAGAGACCCAGTACTTC.

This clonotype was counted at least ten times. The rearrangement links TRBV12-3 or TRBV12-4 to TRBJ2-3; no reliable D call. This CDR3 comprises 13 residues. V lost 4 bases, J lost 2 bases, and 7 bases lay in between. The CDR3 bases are TGTGCCAGCAGTTCTGAACCCACAGATACGCAGTATTTT. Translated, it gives CASSSEPTDTQYF.

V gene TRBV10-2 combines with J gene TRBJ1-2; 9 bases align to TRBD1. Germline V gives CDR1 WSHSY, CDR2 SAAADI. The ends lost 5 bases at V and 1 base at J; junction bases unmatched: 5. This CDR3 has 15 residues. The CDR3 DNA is TGCGCCAGCAGTCGAAACAGGGGGCATAACTATGGCTACACCTTC. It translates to CASSRNRGHNYGYTF.